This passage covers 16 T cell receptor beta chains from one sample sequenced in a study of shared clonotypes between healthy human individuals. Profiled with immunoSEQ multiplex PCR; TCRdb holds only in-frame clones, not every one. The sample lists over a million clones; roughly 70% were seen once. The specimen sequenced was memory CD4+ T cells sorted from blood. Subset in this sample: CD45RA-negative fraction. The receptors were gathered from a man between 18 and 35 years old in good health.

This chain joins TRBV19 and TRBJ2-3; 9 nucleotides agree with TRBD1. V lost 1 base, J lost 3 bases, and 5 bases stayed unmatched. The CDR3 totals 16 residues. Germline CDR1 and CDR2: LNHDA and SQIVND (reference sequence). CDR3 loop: CASSIGTGAGTDTQYF. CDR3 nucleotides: TGTGCCAGTAGTATAGGGACAGGGGCAGGTACAGATACGCAGTATTTT. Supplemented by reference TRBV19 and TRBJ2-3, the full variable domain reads DGGITQSPKYLFRKEGQNVTLSCEQNLNHDAMYWYRQDPGQGLRLIYYSQIVNDFQKGDIAEGYSVSREKKESFPLTVTSAQKNPTAFYLCASSIGTGAGTDTQYFGPGTRLTVL.

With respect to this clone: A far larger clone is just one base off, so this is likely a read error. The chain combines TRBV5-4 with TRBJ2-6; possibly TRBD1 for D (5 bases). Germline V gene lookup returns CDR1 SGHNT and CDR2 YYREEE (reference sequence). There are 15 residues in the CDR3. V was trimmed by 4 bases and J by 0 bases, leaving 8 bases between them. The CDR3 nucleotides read TGTGCCAGCAGCATAGACAGCTCTGGGGCCAACGTCCTGACTTTC. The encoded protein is CASSIDSSGANVLTF.

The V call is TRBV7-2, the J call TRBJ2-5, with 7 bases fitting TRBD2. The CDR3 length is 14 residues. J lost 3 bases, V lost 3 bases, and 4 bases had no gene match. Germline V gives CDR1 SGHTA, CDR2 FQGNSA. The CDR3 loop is CASSFKRDKETQYF. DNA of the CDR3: TGTGCCAGCAGCTTTAAGCGGGATAAAGAGACCCAGTACTTC. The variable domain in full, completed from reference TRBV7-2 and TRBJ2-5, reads GAGVSQSPSNKVTEKGKDVELRCDPISGHTALYWYRQSLGQGLEFLIYFQGNSAPDKSGLPSDRFSAERTGGSVSTLTIQRTQQEDSAVYLCASSFKRDKETQYFGPGTRLLVL.

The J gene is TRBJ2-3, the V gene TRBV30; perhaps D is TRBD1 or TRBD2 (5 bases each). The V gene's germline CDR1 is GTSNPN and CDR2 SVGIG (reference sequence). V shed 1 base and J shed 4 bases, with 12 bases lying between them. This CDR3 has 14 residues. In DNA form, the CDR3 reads TGTGCCTGGAGTGAGGGGCTAGCAGCAGATACGCAGTATTTT. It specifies CAWSEGLAADTQYF.

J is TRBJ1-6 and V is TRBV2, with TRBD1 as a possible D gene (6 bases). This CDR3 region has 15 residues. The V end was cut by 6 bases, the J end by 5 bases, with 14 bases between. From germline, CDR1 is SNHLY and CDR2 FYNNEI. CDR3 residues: CASRAFRQDNSPLHF. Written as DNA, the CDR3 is TGTGCCAGCAGGGCTTTTAGACAGGATAATTCACCCCTCCACTTT.

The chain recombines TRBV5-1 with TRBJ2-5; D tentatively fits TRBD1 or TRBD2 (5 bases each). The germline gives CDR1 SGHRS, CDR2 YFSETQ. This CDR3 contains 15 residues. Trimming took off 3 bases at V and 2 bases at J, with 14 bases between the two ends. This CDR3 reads CASSYRWGRQETQYF. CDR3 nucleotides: TGCGCCAGCAGCTACCGTTGGGGACGGCAAGAGACCCAGTACTTC.

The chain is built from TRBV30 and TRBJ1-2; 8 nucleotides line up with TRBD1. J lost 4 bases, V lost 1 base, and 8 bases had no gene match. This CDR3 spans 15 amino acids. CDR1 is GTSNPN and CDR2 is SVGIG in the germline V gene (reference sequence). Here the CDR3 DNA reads TGTGCCTGGAGTGCGGGACAGGTGACAATCTATGGCTACACCTTC. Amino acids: CAWSAGQVTIYGYTF.

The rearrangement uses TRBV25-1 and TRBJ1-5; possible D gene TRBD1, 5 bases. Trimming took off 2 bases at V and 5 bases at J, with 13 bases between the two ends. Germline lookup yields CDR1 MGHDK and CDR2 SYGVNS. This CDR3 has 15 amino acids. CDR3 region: CASSEPGREDQPQHF. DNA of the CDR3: TGTGCCAGCAGTGAACCGGGCAGGGAGGATCAGCCCCAGCATTTT.

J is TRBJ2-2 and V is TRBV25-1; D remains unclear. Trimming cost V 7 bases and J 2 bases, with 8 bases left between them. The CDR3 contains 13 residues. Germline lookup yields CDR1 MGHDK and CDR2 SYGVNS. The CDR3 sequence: CASTPVNTGELFF. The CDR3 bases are TGTGCCAGCACCCCGGTTAACACCGGGGAGCTGTTTTTT. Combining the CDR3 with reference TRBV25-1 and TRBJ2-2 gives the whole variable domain EADIYQTPRYLVIGTGKKITLECSQTMGHDKMYWYQQDPGMELHLIHYSYGVNSTEKGDLSSESTVSRIRTEHFPLTLESARPSHTSQYLCASTPVNTGELFFGEGSRLTVL.

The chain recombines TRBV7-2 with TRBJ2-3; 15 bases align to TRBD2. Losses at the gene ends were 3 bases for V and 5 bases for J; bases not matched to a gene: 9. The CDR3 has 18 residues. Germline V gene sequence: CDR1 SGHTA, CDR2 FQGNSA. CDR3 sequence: CASSFYGLAGGRGDTQYF. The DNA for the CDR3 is TGTGCCAGCAGCTTCTATGGACTAGCGGGAGGGCGGGGAGATACGCAGTATTTT.

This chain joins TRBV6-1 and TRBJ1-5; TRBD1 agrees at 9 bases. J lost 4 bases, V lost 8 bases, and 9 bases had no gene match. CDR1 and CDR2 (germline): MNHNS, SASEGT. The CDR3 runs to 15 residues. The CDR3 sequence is CASYGTGLGNQPQHF. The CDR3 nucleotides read TGTGCCAGCTATGGGACAGGGCTCGGGAATCAGCCCCAGCATTTT.

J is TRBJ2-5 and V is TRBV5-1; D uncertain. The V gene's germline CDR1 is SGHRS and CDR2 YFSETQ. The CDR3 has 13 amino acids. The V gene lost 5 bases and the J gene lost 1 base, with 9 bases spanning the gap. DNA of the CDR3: TGCGCCAGCAGTATACAGAGCCAAGAGACCCAGTACTTC. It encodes CASSIQSQETQYF. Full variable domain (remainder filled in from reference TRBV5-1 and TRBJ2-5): KAGVTQTPRYLIKTRGQQVTLSCSPISGHRSVSWYQQTPGQGLQFLFEYFSETQRNKGNFPGRFSGRQFSNSRSEMNVSTLELGDSALYLCASSIQSQETQYFGPGTRLLVL.

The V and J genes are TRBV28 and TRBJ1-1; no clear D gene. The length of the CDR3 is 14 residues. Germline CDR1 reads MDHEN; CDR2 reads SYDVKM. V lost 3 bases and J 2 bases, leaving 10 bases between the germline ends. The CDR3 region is CASSFPQGNTEAFF. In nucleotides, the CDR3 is TGTGCCAGCAGTTTCCCCCAAGGAAACACTGAAGCTTTCTTT.

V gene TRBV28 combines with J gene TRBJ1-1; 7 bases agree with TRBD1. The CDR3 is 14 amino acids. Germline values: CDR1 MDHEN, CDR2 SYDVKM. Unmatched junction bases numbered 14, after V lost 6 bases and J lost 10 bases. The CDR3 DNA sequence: TGTGCCAGCAGAAATTCGGGACAGCCCGGGGGAGCTTTCTTT. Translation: CASRNSGQPGGAFF.

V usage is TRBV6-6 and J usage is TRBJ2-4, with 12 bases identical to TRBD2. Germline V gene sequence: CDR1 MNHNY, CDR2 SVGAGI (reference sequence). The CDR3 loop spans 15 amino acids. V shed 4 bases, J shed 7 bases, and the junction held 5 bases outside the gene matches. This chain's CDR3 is CASSWRTSGDNIQYF. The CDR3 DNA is TGTGCCAGCAGTTGGCGGACTAGCGGGGATAACATTCAGTACTTC.

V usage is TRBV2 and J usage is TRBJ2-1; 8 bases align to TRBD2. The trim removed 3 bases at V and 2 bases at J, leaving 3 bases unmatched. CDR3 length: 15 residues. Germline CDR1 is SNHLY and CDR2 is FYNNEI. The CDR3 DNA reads TGTGCCAGCAGTGACGTCGGGGGGGCCTACAATGAGCAGTTCTTC. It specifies CASSDVGGAYNEQFF.